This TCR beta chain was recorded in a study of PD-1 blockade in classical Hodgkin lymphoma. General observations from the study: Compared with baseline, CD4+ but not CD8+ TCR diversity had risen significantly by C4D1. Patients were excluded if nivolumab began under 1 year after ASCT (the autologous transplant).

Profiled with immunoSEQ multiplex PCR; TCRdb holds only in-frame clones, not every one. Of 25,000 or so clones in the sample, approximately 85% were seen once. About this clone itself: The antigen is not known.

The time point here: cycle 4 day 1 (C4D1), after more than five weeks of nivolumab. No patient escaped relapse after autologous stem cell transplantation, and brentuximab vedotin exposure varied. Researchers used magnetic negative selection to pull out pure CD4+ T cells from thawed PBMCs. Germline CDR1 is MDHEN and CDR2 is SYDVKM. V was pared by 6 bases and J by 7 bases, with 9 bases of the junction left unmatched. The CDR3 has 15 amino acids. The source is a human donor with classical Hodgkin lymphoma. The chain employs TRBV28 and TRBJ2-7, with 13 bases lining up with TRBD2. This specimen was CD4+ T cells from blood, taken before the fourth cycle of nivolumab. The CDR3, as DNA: TGTGCCAGCAGCTCTGTGACTAGCGGGAGGAGGGAGCAGTACTTC. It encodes CASSSVTSGRREQYF.